The 26 T cell receptor beta chains given below trace back to one sample, sequenced in a study of blood T cell repertoires in COVID-19. Repertoires were generated with immunoSEQ multiplex PCR, while TCRdb's copy carries only in-frame clones and drops some. Of under 30,000 clones listed, 94% are singletons. Material: peripheral blood. The receptor source for this set is a human donor with active COVID-19. The donor label of this sample is uncertain.

The chain has TRBV18 and TRBJ2-7, with 7 bases identical to TRBD1. V trimming: 4 bases; J trimming: 2 bases; junction bases outside the gene matches: 5. There are 14 residues in the CDR3. Germline V gene sequence: CDR1 KGHSH, CDR2 LQKENI. CDR3: CASSRDRDAYEQYF. For the CDR3, the DNA is TGTGCCAGCTCACGCGACAGGGACGCCTACGAGCAGTACTTC.

On this clone itself: A read error may produce the germline difference seen at one junction end. This chain joins TRBV7-2 and TRBJ1-5, with D possibly TRBD1 on 6 matching bases. Germline assignment: CDR1 SGHTA and CDR2 FQGNSA. CDR3 size: 15 residues. CDR3 sequence: CASSLAGAGNQPQHF. CDR3 sequence (DNA): TGTGCCAGCAGCCTAGCAGGGGCCGGCAATCAGCCCCAGCATTTT.

This chain connects TRBV4-1 to TRBJ1-5; 8 positions agree with TRBD1. Germline V lookup: CDR1 MGHRA, CDR2 YSYEKL. Trimming at V came to 1 base and at J to 7 bases, leaving 6 bases not matched to a gene. CDR3 size: 15 residues. The CDR3 DNA follows: TGCGCCAGCAGCCAAGGACGGACAGGGCGGCAGCCCCAGCATTTT. It is translated as CASSQGRTGRQPQHF.

The chain uses TRBV5-5 and TRBJ1-6; 9 bases map to TRBD1. The CDR3 covers 15 residues. The V segment lost 3 bases and the J segment 5 bases; nucleotides outside the gene matches: 3. Germline CDR1 SGHKS, CDR2 YYEKEE (reference sequence). CDR3 bases: TGTGCCAGCAGCTCGGGGGACAGGGATAATTCACCCCTCCACTTT. Protein: CASSSGDRDNSPLHF.

This sequence joins TRBV5-8 and TRBJ1-2; no reliable D call. CDR3 size: 13 residues. Deletions cut 7 bases from V and 2 bases from J, with 12 bases between. Germline assignment: CDR1 SGHTS and CDR2 YDEGEE. The CDR3 is CASLLTQNYGYTF. For the CDR3, the DNA is TGTGCCAGCTTACTTACACAGAACTATGGCTACACCTTC.

This clone appeared once. This chain joins TRBV27 and TRBJ2-1; no clear D gene. The CDR3 runs to 13 residues. Trimming shortened V by 5 bases and J by 2 bases, and 7 bases separated the two germline ends. Per germline, CDR1 MNHEY and CDR2 SMNVEV (reference sequence). The CDR3 loop reads CASSPPAYNEQFF. The CDR3 DNA is TGTGCCAGCAGTCCGCCAGCCTACAATGAGCAGTTCTTC.

This chain joins TRBV30 and TRBJ1-1; TRBD1 matches 7 bases. The CDR3 is made up of 15 amino acids. Germline CDR1 reads GTSNPN; CDR2 reads SVGIG (reference sequence). Unmatched junction bases numbered 8, after V lost 2 bases and J lost 2 bases. The CDR3: CAWSPGQVGNTEAFF. The CDR3, as DNA: TGTGCCTGGAGTCCAGGACAGGTTGGAAACACTGAAGCTTTCTTT.

The chain uses TRBV27 and TRBJ2-1; TRBD2 agrees at 10 bases. In germline, CDR1 is MNHEY, CDR2 SMNVEV (reference sequence). The CDR3 runs 16 residues. J lost 4 bases, V lost 2 bases, and 5 bases had no gene match. The CDR3 DNA reads TGTGCCAGCAGTTTAATCCTAGCGGGAGAGTACAATGAGCAGTTCTTC. Its protein is CASSLILAGEYNEQFF.

J is TRBJ2-3 and V is TRBV5-1, with a tentative D call TRBD2 (6 bases). There are 15 residues in the CDR3. Trimming removed 4 bases from V and 2 bases from J, with 14 bases in between. The germline gives CDR1 SGHRS, CDR2 YFSETQ. The CDR3 region is CASSRQGGNTDTQYF. CDR3 coding DNA: TGCGCCAGCAGCCGTCAGGGCGGGAACACAGATACGCAGTATTTT.

The chain carries TRBV4-1 and TRBJ2-3, with 15 bases fitting TRBD2. V was pared by 3 bases and J by 3 bases, with 4 bases of the junction left unmatched. Germline V gene data show CDR1 as MGHRA and CDR2 as YSYEKL. The CDR3 loop spans 17 amino acids. CDR3 coding DNA: TGCGCCAGCAGCCATACGGGACTAGCGGGGGGAACAGATACGCAGTATTTT. Translating gives CASSHTGLAGGTDTQYF.

The chain couples TRBV2 to TRBJ1-1; 8 nucleotides match TRBD1. CDR1 SNHLY and CDR2 FYNNEI come from the germline V gene. V lost 6 bases and J lost 4; bases outside the gene matches: 10. The CDR3 loop spans 15 amino acids. In DNA form, the CDR3 reads TGTGCCAGCAGACATCGGACAGGGACGTCCACTGAAGCTTTCTTT. Protein sequence: CASRHRTGTSTEAFF.

The V call is TRBV12-3 or TRBV12-4, the J call TRBJ1-2; TRBD1 might be the D (5 bases). The V gene lost 7 bases and the J gene lost 7 bases, with 13 bases spanning the gap. CDR3 length: 12 amino acids. The CDR3 sequence is CASTFWGGGYTF. CDR3 coding DNA: TGTGCCAGCACCTTTTGGGGGGGTGGCTACACCTTC.

V and J are TRBV6-1 and TRBJ2-1, with TRBD2 identical over 9 bases. Per the germline V gene, CDR1 is MNHNS and CDR2 is SASEGT. The CDR3 length is 15 residues. The V and J ends lost 3 bases and 2 bases, in that order; junction bases with no gene match: 2. The CDR3 here is CASSEVAGAYNEQFF. In nucleotides, the CDR3 is TGTGCCAGCAGTGAGGTAGCGGGGGCCTACAATGAGCAGTTCTTC.

This chain joins TRBV27 and TRBJ1-4, with 8 nucleotides matching TRBD1. Germline V gene lookup returns CDR1 MNHEY and CDR2 SMNVEV (reference sequence). CDR3 length: 14 amino acids. J was trimmed by 5 bases and V by 6 bases; bases with no gene match: 5. The CDR3: CASRSTGANEKLFF. The CDR3 DNA reads as TGTGCCAGCAGATCGACAGGGGCAAATGAAAAACTGTTTTTT. Using reference TRBV27 and TRBJ1-4 for the parts outside the CDR3, the full variable domain is EAQVTQNPRYLITVTGKKLTVTCSQNMNHEYMSWYRQDPGLGLRQIYYSMNVEVTDKGDVPEGYKVSRKEKRNFPLILESPSPNQTSLYFCASRSTGANEKLFFGSGTQLSVL.

The chain combines TRBV6-2 or TRBV6-3 with TRBJ1-5, with TRBD1 identical over 10 bases. Germline V gene data show CDR1 as MNHEY and CDR2 as SVGEGT. This CDR3 has 16 residues. Losses at the gene ends were 5 bases for V and 0 bases for J; bases not matched to a gene: 4. The DNA for the CDR3 is TGTGCCAGCAGTACCGGGACAGGGGTTAGCAATCAGCCCCAGCATTTT. It translates to CASSTGTGVSNQPQHF.

The V gene is TRBV27, the J gene TRBJ2-1; 12 bases align to TRBD2. The ends lost 4 bases at V and 9 bases at J; junction bases unmatched: 16. CDR1 and CDR2 from the germline V gene are MNHEY and SMNVEV (reference sequence). The CDR3 has 18 amino acids. The DNA of the CDR3 is TGTGCCAGCAGTTCTGGTATTCTGCTAGGACTAGCGGGAACTGAGCAGTTCTTC. It encodes CASSSGILLGLAGTEQFF.

This chain links TRBV6-5 with TRBJ2-1; D might be TRBD2 (6 bases). The V gene lost 4 bases and the J gene lost 6 bases, with 16 bases spanning the gap. Germline CDR1 MNHEY, CDR2 SVGAGI. This CDR3 is built from 15 residues. CDR3 in DNA: TGTGCCAGCAGTTTCTTTAGTGGGGGGTCCAATGAGCAGTTCTTC. This translates into CASSFFSGGSNEQFF.

The chain carries TRBV18 and TRBJ2-5; TRBD2 agrees at 13 bases. V shed 6 bases, J shed 1 base, and the junction held 8 bases outside the gene matches. Germline values: CDR1 KGHSH, CDR2 LQKENI. The CDR3 is made up of 17 amino acids. The CDR3: CASSRRTSGGIQETQYF. The CDR3 bases are TGTGCCAGCTCGCGAAGGACTAGCGGGGGAATCCAAGAGACCCAGTACTTC.

A remark on this clone: At one end the junction does not follow the germline gene, possibly because of a read error. The CDR3 here is CASSLGGVYNGQFF. In DNA, the CDR3 is TGTGCCAGCAGCTTGGGGGGGGTCTACAATGGGCAGTTCTTC. V and J are TRBV11-3 and TRBJ2-1; 7 positions agree with TRBD2. Germline loops: CDR1 SGHNT, CDR2 YENEEA. CDR3 length: 14 residues.

The rearrangement joins TRBV9 to TRBJ2-7, with TRBD2 matching over 9 bases. This CDR3 region has 15 residues. Trimming at V came to 2 bases and at J to 7 bases, leaving 10 bases not matched to a gene. Looked up from germline, CDR1 is SGDLS and CDR2 is YYNGEE. CDR3: CASSVASGTLWEQYF. In DNA, the CDR3 is TGTGCCAGCAGCGTGGCTAGCGGGACCCTGTGGGAGCAGTACTTC.

The genes are TRBV5-1 and TRBJ1-6; the D gene is possibly TRBD1 (6 bases). Trimming cost V 0 bases and J 9 bases, with 16 bases left between them. The CDR3 contains 16 residues. Germline V gene data show CDR1 as SGHRS and CDR2 as YFSETQ. The CDR3 here is CASSLAGSIGGSPLHF. CDR3 bases: TGCGCCAGCAGCTTGGCTGGGTCCATAGGGGGTTCACCCCTCCACTTT.

The rearrangement links TRBV6-5 to TRBJ1-1, with D maybe TRBD1 (6 bases). The CDR3 has 14 amino acids. Germline V gene sequence: CDR1 MNHEY, CDR2 SVGAGI. Trimming removed 5 bases from V and 7 bases from J, with 17 bases in between. CDR3 loop: CASSTPGHWGEAFF. The CDR3 DNA follows: TGTGCCAGCAGTACGCCGGGACATTGGGGTGAAGCTTTCTTT.

The genes are TRBV6-5 and TRBJ1-2; the D is unclear. Trimming left V 7 bases short and J 8 bases short, with 17 bases between. CDR1 is MNHEY and CDR2 is SVGAGI in the germline V gene. The CDR3 totals 13 residues. As DNA, the CDR3 is TGTGCCAGCACCAACTATCCTCCGGGGGGCTACACCTTC. This codes for CASTNYPPGGYTF.

The rearrangement joins TRBV18 to TRBJ2-7, with D tentatively TRBD2 (6 bases). The V end was cut by 3 bases, the J end by 2 bases, with 17 bases between. The CDR3 covers 16 residues. Germline CDR1 reads KGHSH; CDR2 reads LQKENI. CDR3 amino acids: CASSPQSRELAYEQYF. The CDR3 DNA reads as TGTGCCAGCTCACCCCAGAGCCGGGAGTTAGCCTACGAGCAGTACTTC. The full variable domain, in which reference TRBV18 and TRBJ2-7 provide the parts outside the CDR3, is NAGVMQNPRHLVRRRGQEARLRCSPMKGHSHVYWYRQLPEEGLKFMVYLQKENIIDESGMPKERFSAEFPKEGPSILRIQQVVRGDSAAYFCASSPQSRELAYEQYFGPGTRLTVT.

The J gene is TRBJ2-3, the V gene TRBV2; possible D gene TRBD1, 6 bases. The V and J ends lost 5 bases and 2 bases respectively, with 11 bases between them. CDR1 and CDR2 from the germline V gene are SNHLY and FYNNEI. The CDR3 is 14 amino acids. Written as DNA, the CDR3 is TGTGCCAGCAGTCAAACAGGGTACACAGATACGCAGTATTTT. This encodes CASSQTGYTDTQYF.

This chain uses TRBV27 with TRBJ2-1; D gene uncertain. V lost 4 bases and J 0 bases, leaving 10 bases between the germline ends. Germline CDR1 is MNHEY and CDR2 is SMNVEV (reference sequence). The CDR3 length is 15 residues. The DNA of the CDR3 is TGTGCCAGCAGTTCCGGGTTCGGCTCCTACAATGAGCAGTTCTTC. Its translation: CASSSGFGSYNEQFF.